Listed here is a single T cell receptor beta chain. No antigen is known for it. In the same sample, other DNA sequences code for this CDR3. Since all of the isolated RNA was reverse transcribed, expressed TCRB transcripts were what got sequenced. Profiling relied on immunoSEQ multiplex PCR, and the TCRdb table lists in-frame clones only, not all of them. The sample includes hundreds of thousands of clones, 30% of them seen just once. These data originate in a study of beta chain features in type 1 diabetes. Study results and limitations: When Type 1 diabetes patients were examined, their TCRB CDR3s proved moderately but significantly shorter in all four CD4+ subsets. Cells with high TCR expression could be over-represented by cDNA sequencing. Shorter templates might be favored by PCR, and equally so in patients and in controls. The naive, central memory and Treg TCRB repertoires showed an apparent similarity that was greater among patients than among healthy donors.

Sequencing was carried out using naive CD4+ T cells from blood. The clonotype originates from a young man in good health.

The CDR3: CASSVLGDTEAFF. The CDR3 DNA reads TGTGCCAGCAGCGTACTTGGAGACACTGAAGCTTTCTTT. V usage is TRBV9 and J usage is TRBJ1-1, with D unclear. Germline CDR1 reads SGDLS; CDR2 reads YYNGEE. The CDR3 is made up of 13 amino acids. V lost 1 base, J lost 3 bases, and 7 bases lay in between.